The 20 T cell receptor beta chains listed next were all sequenced from one sample in a study of cytomegalovirus exposure and HLA in healthy donors. 60 Vbeta and 13 Jbeta primers were used in PCR. The protocol was immunoSEQ multiplex PCR, while the TCRdb copy is restricted to in-frame clones and leaves out a portion. This table lists around 140,000 clones. Source material: PBMCs. The receptor source for this set is a male donor in good health and CMV-seronegative.

This chain connects TRBV28 to TRBJ1-2; D remains ambiguous. This CDR3 has 14 residues. V lost 1 base and J 12 bases, leaving 18 bases between the germline ends. From germline, CDR1 is MDHEN and CDR2 SYDVKM. The CDR3 sequence is CASSLSRLFTTDTF. The CDR3 nucleotides are TGTGCCAGCAGTTTATCGCGGCTCTTTACGACGGACACCTTC.

The chain employs TRBV5-6 and TRBJ1-4; TRBD1 matches 7 bases. The CDR3 loop spans 18 amino acids. CDR1 and CDR2 from the germline V gene are SGHDT and YYEEEE. Losses at the gene ends were 4 bases for V and 5 bases for J; bases not matched to a gene: 17. The CDR3 DNA reads as TGTGCCAGCAGCCTAAGGAGGAGTGGACAGGCCAAAAATGAAAAACTGTTTTTT. As protein: CASSLRRSGQAKNEKLFF.

The rearrangement uses TRBV7-7 and TRBJ2-1; a weak D match, TRBD1 (6 bases). Trimming removed 5 bases from V and 0 bases from J, with 11 bases in between. The CDR3 covers 15 residues. Germline V CDR1 and CDR2: SSHAT, FNYEAQ (reference sequence). CDR3 protein: CASSQGPSSYNEQFF. CDR3 nucleotide sequence: TGTGCCAGCAGCCAGGGGCCCAGCTCCTACAATGAGCAGTTCTTC.

The chain has TRBV6-6 and TRBJ1-5, with D unclear. The germline gives CDR1 MNHNY, CDR2 SVGAGI (reference sequence). This CDR3 has 15 residues. Trimming took off 1 base at V and 4 bases at J, with 11 bases between the two ends. Written as DNA, the CDR3 is TGTGCCAGCAGTTACTTAACGCCAGATAATCAGCCCCAGCATTTT. Translation: CASSYLTPDNQPQHF.

CDR3 protein: CSVGEGYTF. In DNA form, the CDR3 reads TGCAGCGTTGGCGAGGGCTACACCTTC. The chain carries TRBV29-1 and TRBJ1-2, with unresolved D. Germline V lookup: CDR1 SQVTM, CDR2 ANQGSEA. The CDR3 runs 9 residues. Trimming took 4 bases from V and 8 from J, leaving 5 bases between them.

The chain couples TRBV27 to TRBJ2-3; D perhaps matches TRBD1 (5 bases). Trimming removed 8 bases at V and 10 bases at J, with 16 bases between. This CDR3 region has 12 residues. CDR1 MNHEY and CDR2 SMNVEV come from the germline V gene (reference sequence). The CDR3 loop reads CASRTLVDAQYF. The CDR3 nucleotides read TGTGCCAGCCGGACACTCGTCGATGCGCAGTATTTT.

The CDR3 region has the DNA TGTGCCAGCAGTGGGGACATAACAAGTGGCTACACCTTC. Translation gives CASSGDITSGYTF. This rearrangement joins TRBV2 to TRBJ1-2; possibly TRBD1 for D (6 bases). This CDR3 is 13 amino acids long. Deletions cut 4 bases from V and 7 bases from J, with 13 bases between. Germline CDR1 SNHLY, CDR2 FYNNEI. Combining the CDR3 with reference TRBV2 and TRBJ1-2 gives the whole variable domain EPEVTQTPSHQVTQMGQEVILRCVPISNHLYFYWYRQILGQKVEFLVSFYNNEISEKSEIFDDQFSVERPDGSNFTLKIRSTKLEDSAMYFCASSGDITSGYTFGSGTRLTVV.

The chain uses TRBV6-5 and TRBJ1-5; the D is unclear. Trimming left V 4 bases short and J 0 bases short, with 7 bases between. This CDR3 is built from 14 residues. Germline loops: CDR1 MNHEY, CDR2 SVGAGI. The CDR3 sequence: CASSSLYSNQPQHF. The CDR3 DNA sequence: TGTGCCAGCAGTTCCCTTTATAGCAATCAGCCCCAGCATTTT.

The chain carries TRBV11-2 and TRBJ2-6; D ambiguous. CDR1 and CDR2 (germline): SGHAT, FQNNGV. V was pared by 3 bases and J by 4 bases, with 10 bases between. The CDR3 runs to 15 residues. In nucleotides, the CDR3 is TGTGCCAGCAGCTTTAGTGATGCAGGGGCCAACGTCCTGACTTTC. This codes for CASSFSDAGANVLTF.

This chain connects TRBV6-1 to TRBJ2-7; TRBD1 matches 8 bases. V dropped 5 bases and J dropped 2; count of bases not matched to a gene: 8. Per germline, CDR1 MNHNS and CDR2 SASEGT. This CDR3 spans 15 amino acids. The CDR3 loop reads CASSKEATGAYEQYF. Here the CDR3 DNA reads TGTGCCAGCAGTAAGGAGGCGACAGGGGCCTACGAGCAGTACTTC.

The V call is TRBV9, the J call TRBJ2-7; 9 positions match TRBD1. CDR1 and CDR2 from the germline V gene are SGDLS and YYNGEE. CDR3 length equals 15 residues. Losses at the gene ends were 0 bases for V and 2 bases for J; bases not matched to a gene: 3. The CDR3 DNA sequence: TGTGCCAGCAGCGTAGATGGGACAGGGCCCTACGAGCAGTACTTC. As protein: CASSVDGTGPYEQYF.

The chain recombines TRBV19 with TRBJ1-3; D ambiguous. The CDR3 is 12 amino acids. CDR1 is LNHDA and CDR2 is SQIVND in the germline V gene (reference sequence). Trimming took off 10 bases at V and 3 bases at J, with 10 bases between the two ends. CDR3 loop: CATPGFGNTIYF. The CDR3, as DNA: TGTGCCACCCCGGGGTTTGGAAACACCATATATTTT. The entire variable domain, with the rest obtained from reference TRBV19 and TRBJ1-3, is as follows: DGGITQSPKYLFRKEGQNVTLSCEQNLNHDAMYWYRQDPGQGLRLIYYSQIVNDFQKGDIAEGYSVSREKKESFPLTVTSAQKNPTAFYLCATPGFGNTIYFGEGSWLTVV.

The chain combines TRBV4-2 with TRBJ1-5; weak D call: TRBD1 (5 bases). The germline CDR1 and CDR2 sequences are LGHNA and YNFKEQ. The CDR3 has 16 amino acids. Trimming shortened V by 1 base and J by 5 bases, and 15 bases separated the two germline ends. DNA of the CDR3: TGTGCCAGCAGCCAAGTTGGCGGCAGGGATTATCAGCCCCAGCATTTT. As protein: CASSQVGGRDYQPQHF.

The chain joins TRBV6-1 to TRBJ2-2; D possibly corresponds to TRBD1 (6 bases). This CDR3 contains 15 residues. Trimming removed 7 bases from V and 1 base from J, with 13 bases in between. Looked up from germline, CDR1 is MNHNS and CDR2 is SASEGT. Here the CDR3 reads CASKLETGNTGELFF. The CDR3, as DNA: TGTGCCAGCAAGTTGGAGACAGGGAACACCGGGGAGCTGTTTTTT.

The genes are TRBV5-1 and TRBJ1-2, with D hard to call. Germline-derived CDR1 and CDR2 are SGHRS and YFSETQ. V lost 4 bases and J 0 bases, leaving 7 bases between the germline ends. CDR3 length: 13 amino acids. CDR3 residues: CASSPEANYGYTF. The CDR3 coding sequence is TGCGCCAGCAGCCCGGAGGCTAACTATGGCTACACCTTC.

The V gene is TRBV6-1, the J gene TRBJ2-4; D is possibly TRBD1 (7 bases). The CDR3 runs 15 residues. Trimming pared 8 bases from V and 0 bases from J, leaving 14 bases between. Germline lookup yields CDR1 MNHNS and CDR2 SASEGT. The CDR3 DNA sequence: TGTGCCAGCCTCCGACAGGGACTAGCCAAAAACATTCAGTACTTC. Encoded protein: CASLRQGLAKNIQYF.

The chain couples TRBV28 to TRBJ2-7, with 7 positions matching TRBD1. The CDR3 is made up of 12 amino acids. The germline CDR1 and CDR2 sequences are MDHEN and SYDVKM. V lost 6 bases, J lost 6 bases, and 5 bases stayed unmatched. As DNA, the CDR3 is TGTGCCAGCAGCGAGACAGGGCTCGAGCAGTACTTC. This encodes CASSETGLEQYF.

The rearrangement joins TRBV12-5 to TRBJ2-7; D not certain. Germline CDR1 reads LGHNT; CDR2 reads FRNRAP. CDR3 length: 15 amino acids. V was shortened by 0 bases and J by 1 base, with 10 bases between the two germline ends. The CDR3 here is CASGLVEAGSYEQYF. In DNA form, the CDR3 reads TGTGCTAGTGGTTTGGTAGAGGCTGGATCCTACGAGCAGTACTTC.

This chain connects TRBV23-1 to TRBJ1-1; 8 bases fit TRBD1. TRBV23-1 qualifies as an ORF whose function is uncertain. The CDR3 sequence is 15 residues long. V shed 3 bases, J shed 7 bases, and the junction held 10 bases outside the gene matches. CDR3 DNA: TGCGCCAGCAGTCACTCCAATTCACAGGGGGTTGAAGCTTTCTTT. Protein: CASSHSNSQGVEAFF.

The chain carries TRBV2 and TRBJ1-2; 9 bases are a match to TRBD1. Losses at the gene ends were 11 bases for V and 8 bases for J; bases not matched to a gene: 15. CDR3 length equals 14 residues. The germline V gene encodes CDR1 SNHLY and CDR2 FYNNEI. This CDR3 is CAHHGTGQSEGYTF. The CDR3 DNA follows: TGTGCCCATCATGGGACAGGGCAATCCGAGGGCTACACCTTC.